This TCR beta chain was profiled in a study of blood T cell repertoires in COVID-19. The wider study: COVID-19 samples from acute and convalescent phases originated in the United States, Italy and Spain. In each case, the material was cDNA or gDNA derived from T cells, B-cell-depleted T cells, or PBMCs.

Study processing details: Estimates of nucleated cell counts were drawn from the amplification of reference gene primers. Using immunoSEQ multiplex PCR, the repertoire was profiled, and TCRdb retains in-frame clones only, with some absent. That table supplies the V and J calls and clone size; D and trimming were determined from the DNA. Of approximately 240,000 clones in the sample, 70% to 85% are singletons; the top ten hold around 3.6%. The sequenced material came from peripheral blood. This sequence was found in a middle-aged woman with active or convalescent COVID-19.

CDR3 protein: CAWSKAGGFTDTQYF. CDR3 nucleotide sequence: TGTGCCTGGAGTAAGGCGGGGGGTTTCACAGATACGCAGTATTTT. J is TRBJ2-3 and V is TRBV30; 8 bases match TRBD2. The CDR3 runs to 15 residues. Trimming took 2 bases from V and 2 from J; bases not matched to a gene: 6. Germline V gene lookup returns CDR1 GTSNPN and CDR2 SVGIG (reference sequence). Drawing the rest from reference TRBV30 and TRBJ2-3, the complete variable domain is SQTIHQWPATLVQPVGSPLSLECTVEGTSNPNLYWYRQAAGRGLQLLFYSVGIGQISSEVPQNLSASRPQDRQFILSSKKLLLSDSGFYLCAWSKAGGFTDTQYFGPGTRLTVL.